This T cell receptor beta chain was sequenced for a study of blood T cell repertoires in COVID-19. Data came from immunoSEQ multiplex PCR; TCRdb stores just in-frame clones and leaves some out. The table lists around 250,000 clones, about nine tenths of them singletons. Germline lookup yields CDR1 DFQATT and CDR2 SNEGSKA (reference sequence). This CDR3 is built from 11 residues. V lost 6 bases, J lost 2 bases, and 6 bases lay in between. Sequencing input: PBMCs or T cells enriched from blood (not recorded which). The origin of this receptor is a human donor in a cohort exposed to, infected with or recovered from COVID-19 (not recorded which). The donor label of this sample is uncertain. The J gene is TRBJ2-3, the V gene TRBV20-1; D gene ambiguous. The CDR3 bases are TGCAGTGCCCCAGACACAGATACGCAGTATTTT. Translating it yields CSAPDTDTQYF.